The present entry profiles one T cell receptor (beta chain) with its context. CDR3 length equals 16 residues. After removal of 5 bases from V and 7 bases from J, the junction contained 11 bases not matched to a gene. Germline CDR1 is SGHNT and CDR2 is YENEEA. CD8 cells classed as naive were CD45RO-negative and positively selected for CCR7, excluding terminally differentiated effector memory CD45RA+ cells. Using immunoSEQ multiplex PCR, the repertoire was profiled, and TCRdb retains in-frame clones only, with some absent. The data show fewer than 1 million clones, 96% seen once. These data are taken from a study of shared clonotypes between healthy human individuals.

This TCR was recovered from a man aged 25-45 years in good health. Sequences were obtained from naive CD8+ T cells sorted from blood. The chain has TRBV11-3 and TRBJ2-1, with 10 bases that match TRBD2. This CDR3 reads CASSPRLAGDWNEQFF. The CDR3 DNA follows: TGTGCCAGCAGCCCGCGTCTAGCGGGAGACTGGAATGAGCAGTTCTTC.